This T cell receptor (beta chain) came from a study of OX40 agonist ivuxolimab in advanced cancers. About the study: With a range of roughly 20 to 80, age averaged approximately 60 years, and roughly 80% were male. Study-wide points: Some nonresponders likewise displayed low normalized T-cell clonal expansion.

Data came from immunoSEQ multiplex PCR; TCRdb stores just in-frame clones and leaves some out. The sample lists approximately 100,000 clones; 75% to 95% were seen once. The CDR3 has 15 amino acids. Germline CDR1 is SGDLS and CDR2 is YYNGEE. V lost 3 bases, J lost 0 bases, and 12 bases lay in between. This clone has a single count. The target antigen is unknown. This TCR derives from an adult with an advanced solid tumor such as melanoma, head and neck, liver or kidney cancer. The sequences come from CD4+ or CD8+ T cells sorted from blood, collected in a trial of the OX40 agonist ivuxolimab. The V gene is TRBV9, the J gene TRBJ1-1, with D tentatively TRBD1 (5 bases). CDR3 nucleotide sequence: TGTGCCAGCAGCGCTTGGGGGGGTTTGAACACTGAAGCTTTCTTT. This gives the protein CASSAWGGLNTEAFF.